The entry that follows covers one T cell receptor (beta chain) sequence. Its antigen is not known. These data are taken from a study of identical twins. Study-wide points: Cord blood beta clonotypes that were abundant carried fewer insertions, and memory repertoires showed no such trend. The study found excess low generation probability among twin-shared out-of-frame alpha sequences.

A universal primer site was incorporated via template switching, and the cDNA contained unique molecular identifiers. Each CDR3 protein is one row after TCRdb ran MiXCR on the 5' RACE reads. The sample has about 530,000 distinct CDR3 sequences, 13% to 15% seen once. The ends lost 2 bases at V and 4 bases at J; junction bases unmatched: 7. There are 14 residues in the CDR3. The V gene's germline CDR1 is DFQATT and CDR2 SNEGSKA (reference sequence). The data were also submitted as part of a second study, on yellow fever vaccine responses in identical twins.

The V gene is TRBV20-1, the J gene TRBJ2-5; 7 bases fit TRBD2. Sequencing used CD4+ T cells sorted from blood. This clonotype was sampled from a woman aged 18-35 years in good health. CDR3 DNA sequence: TGCAGTGCTAGAACCTCCGGCGGGAGAGAGACCCAGTACTTC. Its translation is CSARTSGGRETQYF.